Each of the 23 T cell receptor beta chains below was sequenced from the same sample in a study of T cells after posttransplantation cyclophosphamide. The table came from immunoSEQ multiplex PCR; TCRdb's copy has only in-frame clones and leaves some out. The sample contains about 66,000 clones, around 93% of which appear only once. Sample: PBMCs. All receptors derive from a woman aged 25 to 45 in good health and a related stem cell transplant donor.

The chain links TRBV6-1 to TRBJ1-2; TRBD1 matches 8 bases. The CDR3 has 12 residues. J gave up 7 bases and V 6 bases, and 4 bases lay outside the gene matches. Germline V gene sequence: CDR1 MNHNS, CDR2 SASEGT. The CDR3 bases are TGTGCCAGCAGGACAGGGGTGGGTGGCTACACCTTC. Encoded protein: CASRTGVGGYTF.

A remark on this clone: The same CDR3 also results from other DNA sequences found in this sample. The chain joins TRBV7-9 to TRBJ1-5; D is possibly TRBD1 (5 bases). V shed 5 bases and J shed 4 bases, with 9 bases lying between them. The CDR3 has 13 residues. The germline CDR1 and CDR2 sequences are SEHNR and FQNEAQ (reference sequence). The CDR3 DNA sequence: TGTGCCAGCAGCCTGGGGCAGAATCAGCCCCAGCATTTT. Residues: CASSLGQNQPQHF.

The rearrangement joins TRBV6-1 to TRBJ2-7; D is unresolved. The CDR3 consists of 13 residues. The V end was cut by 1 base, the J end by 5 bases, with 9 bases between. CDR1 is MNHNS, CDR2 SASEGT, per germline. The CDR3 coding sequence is TGTGCCAGCAGTGAAGGTCTCCTCCACGAGCAGTACTTC. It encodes CASSEGLLHEQYF.

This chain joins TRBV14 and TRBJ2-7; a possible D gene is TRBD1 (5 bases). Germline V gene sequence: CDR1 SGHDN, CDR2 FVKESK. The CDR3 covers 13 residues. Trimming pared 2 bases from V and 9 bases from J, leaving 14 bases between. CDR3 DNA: TGTGCCAGCAGCCAATCCAGGGTCGCTGGGCAGTACTTC. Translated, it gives CASSQSRVAGQYF.

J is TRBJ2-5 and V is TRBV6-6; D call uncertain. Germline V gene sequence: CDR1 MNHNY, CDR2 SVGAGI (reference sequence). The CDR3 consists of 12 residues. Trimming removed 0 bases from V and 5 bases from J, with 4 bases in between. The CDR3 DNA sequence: TGTGCCAGCAGTTACTCGTCGGAGACCCAGTACTTC. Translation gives CASSYSSETQYF.

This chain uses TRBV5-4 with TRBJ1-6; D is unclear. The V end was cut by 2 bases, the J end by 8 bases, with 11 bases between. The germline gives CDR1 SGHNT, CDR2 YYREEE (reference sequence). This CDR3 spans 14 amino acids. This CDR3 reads CASSFVQPDSPLHF. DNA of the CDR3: TGTGCCAGCAGCTTCGTACAGCCGGATTCACCCCTCCACTTT.

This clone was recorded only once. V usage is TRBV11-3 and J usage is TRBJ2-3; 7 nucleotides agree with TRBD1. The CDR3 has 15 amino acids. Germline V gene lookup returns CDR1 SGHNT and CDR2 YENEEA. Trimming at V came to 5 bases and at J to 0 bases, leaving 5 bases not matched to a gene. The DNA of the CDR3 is TGTGCCAGCAGCCCGGGACAGCTTAGCACAGATACGCAGTATTTT. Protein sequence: CASSPGQLSTDTQYF.

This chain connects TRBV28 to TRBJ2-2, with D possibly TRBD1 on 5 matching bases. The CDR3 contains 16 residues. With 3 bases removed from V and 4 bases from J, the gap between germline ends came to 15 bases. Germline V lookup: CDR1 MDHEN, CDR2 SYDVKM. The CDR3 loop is CASSLQGRLFTGELFF. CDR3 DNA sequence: TGTGCCAGCAGTTTGCAGGGAAGGTTATTCACCGGGGAGCTGTTTTTT.

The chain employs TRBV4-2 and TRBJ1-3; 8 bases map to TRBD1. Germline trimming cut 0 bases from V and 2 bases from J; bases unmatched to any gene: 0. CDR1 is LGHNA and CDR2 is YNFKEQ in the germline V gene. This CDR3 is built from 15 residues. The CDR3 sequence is CASSQEDRAGNTIYF. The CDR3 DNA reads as TGTGCCAGCAGCCAAGAGGACAGGGCTGGAAACACCATATATTTT.

The CDR3 spells CASSPGRGLFTGELFF. Written as DNA, the CDR3 is TGTGCCAGCAGCCCCGGGAGGGGGCTTTTCACCGGGGAGCTGTTTTTT. This chain connects TRBV11-3 to TRBJ2-2; possibly TRBD2 for D (8 bases). The CDR3 consists of 16 residues. Trimming took off 5 bases at V and 4 bases at J, with 17 bases between the two ends. CDR1 SGHNT and CDR2 YENEEA come from the germline V gene.

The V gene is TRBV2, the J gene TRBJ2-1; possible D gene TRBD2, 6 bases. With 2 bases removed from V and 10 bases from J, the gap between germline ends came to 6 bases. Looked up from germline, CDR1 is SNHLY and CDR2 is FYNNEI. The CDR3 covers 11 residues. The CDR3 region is CASSEREEQFF. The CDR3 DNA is TGTGCCAGCAGTGAACGGGAGGAGCAGTTCTTC.

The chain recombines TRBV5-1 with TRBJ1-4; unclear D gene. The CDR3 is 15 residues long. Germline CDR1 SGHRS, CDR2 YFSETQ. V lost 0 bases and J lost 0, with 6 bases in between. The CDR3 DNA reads TGCGCCAGCAGCTTGGGAGCAGCAACTAATGAAAAACTGTTTTTT. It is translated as CASSLGAATNEKLFF.

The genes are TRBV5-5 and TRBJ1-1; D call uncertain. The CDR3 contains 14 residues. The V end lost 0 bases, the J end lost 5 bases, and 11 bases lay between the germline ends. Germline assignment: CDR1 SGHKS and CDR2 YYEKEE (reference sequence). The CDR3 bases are TGTGCCAGCAGCTTGGGGCAGGCGGGTACTGAAGCTTTCTTT. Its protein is CASSLGQAGTEAFF.

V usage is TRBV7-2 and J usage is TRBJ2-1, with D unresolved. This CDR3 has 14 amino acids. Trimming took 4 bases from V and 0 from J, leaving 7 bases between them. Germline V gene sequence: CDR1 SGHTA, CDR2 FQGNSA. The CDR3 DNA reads TGTGCCAGCAGCTCACATAGCTCCTACAATGAGCAGTTCTTC. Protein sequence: CASSSHSSYNEQFF.

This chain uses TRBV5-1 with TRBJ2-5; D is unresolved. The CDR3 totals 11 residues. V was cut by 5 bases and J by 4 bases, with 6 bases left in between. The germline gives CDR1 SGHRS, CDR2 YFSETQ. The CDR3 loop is CASRGGETQYF. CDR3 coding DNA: TGCGCCAGCAGGGGTGGAGAGACCCAGTACTTC.

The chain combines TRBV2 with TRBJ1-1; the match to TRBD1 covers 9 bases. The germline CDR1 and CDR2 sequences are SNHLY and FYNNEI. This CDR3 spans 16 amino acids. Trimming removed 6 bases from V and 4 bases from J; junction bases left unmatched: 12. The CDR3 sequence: CASRPRQGGISTEAFF. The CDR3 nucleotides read TGTGCCAGCAGGCCCCGACAGGGGGGTATTAGCACTGAAGCTTTCTTT.

The CDR3 is CATSRDGVYNEQFF. CDR3 nucleotides: TGTGCCACCAGCAGAGACGGAGTCTACAATGAGCAGTTCTTC. This chain uses TRBV15 with TRBJ2-1; unclear D gene. CDR1 is LNHNV and CDR2 is YYDKDF in the germline V gene (reference sequence). CDR3 length: 14 residues. V gave up 0 bases and J gave up 3 bases, with 6 bases separating them. Full variable domain (remainder filled in from reference TRBV15 and TRBJ2-1): DAMVIQNPRYQVTQFGKPVTLSCSQTLNHNVMYWYQQKSSQAPKLLFHYYDKDFNNEADTPDNFQSRRPNTSFCFLDIRSPGLGDTAMYLCATSRDGVYNEQFFGPGTRLTVL.

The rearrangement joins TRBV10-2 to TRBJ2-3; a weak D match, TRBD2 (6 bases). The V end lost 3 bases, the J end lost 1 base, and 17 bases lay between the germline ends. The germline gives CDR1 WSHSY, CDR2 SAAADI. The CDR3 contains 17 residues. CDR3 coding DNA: TGCGCCAGCAGTGACTCCGGGACTTCCTCCCGCACAGATACGCAGTATTTT. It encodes CASSDSGTSSRTDTQYF.

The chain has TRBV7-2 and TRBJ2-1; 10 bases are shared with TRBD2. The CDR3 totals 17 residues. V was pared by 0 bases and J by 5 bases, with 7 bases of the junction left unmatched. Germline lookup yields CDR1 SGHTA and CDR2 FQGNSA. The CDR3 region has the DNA TGTGCCAGCAGCTTAGCTCGAACTAGCGGGATTAACAATGAGCAGTTCTTC. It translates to CASSLARTSGINNEQFF.

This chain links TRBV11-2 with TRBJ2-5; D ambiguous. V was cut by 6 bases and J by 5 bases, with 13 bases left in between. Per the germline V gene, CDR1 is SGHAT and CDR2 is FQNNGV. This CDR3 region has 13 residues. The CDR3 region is CASSSGGWETQYF. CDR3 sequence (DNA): TGTGCCAGCAGTTCGGGTGGTTGGGAGACCCAGTACTTC.

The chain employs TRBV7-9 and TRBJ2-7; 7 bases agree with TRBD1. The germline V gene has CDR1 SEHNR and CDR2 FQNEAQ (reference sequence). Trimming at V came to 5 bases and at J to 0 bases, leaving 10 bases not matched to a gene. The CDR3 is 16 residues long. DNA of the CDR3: TGTGCCAGCAGCACCTCGACAGGGCTAAGCTCCTACGAGCAGTACTTC. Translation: CASSTSTGLSSYEQYF.

This chain's CDR3 is CASKGQGNSYEQYF. CDR3 nucleotide sequence: TGTGCCAGCAAAGGACAGGGGAACTCCTACGAGCAGTACTTC. The chain combines TRBV7-2 with TRBJ2-7; 9 positions agree with TRBD1. Germline V gene data show CDR1 as SGHTA and CDR2 as FQGNSA. J gave up 0 bases and V 7 bases, and 4 bases lay outside the gene matches. The CDR3 is made up of 14 amino acids.

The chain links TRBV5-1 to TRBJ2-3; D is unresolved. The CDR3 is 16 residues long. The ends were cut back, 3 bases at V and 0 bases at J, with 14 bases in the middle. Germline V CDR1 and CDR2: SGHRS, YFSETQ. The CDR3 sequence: CASSSPFLSSTDTQYF. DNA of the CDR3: TGCGCCAGCAGCTCCCCTTTTCTCTCTAGCACAGATACGCAGTATTTT.